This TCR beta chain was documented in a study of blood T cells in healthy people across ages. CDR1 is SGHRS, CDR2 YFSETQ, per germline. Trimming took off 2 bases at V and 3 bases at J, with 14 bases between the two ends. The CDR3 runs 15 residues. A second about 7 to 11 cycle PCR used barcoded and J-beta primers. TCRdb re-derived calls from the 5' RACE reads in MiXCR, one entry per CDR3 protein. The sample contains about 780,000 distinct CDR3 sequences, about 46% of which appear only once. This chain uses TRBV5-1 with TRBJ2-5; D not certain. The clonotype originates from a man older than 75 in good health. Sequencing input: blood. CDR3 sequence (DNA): TGCGCCAGCAGCTTATCCGCCCGGGTTGAAGAGACCCAGTACTTC. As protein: CASSLSARVEETQYF.